These 7 T cell receptor beta chains originate from one sample sequenced in a study of cytomegalovirus exposure and HLA in healthy donors (dated by TCRdb to the late 2010s). Receptors were amplified or captured by the immunoSEQ multiplex PCR assay. For the multiplex PCR, a mixture combining 60 forward primers for TCR Vbeta segments and 13 reverse primers for TCR Jbeta segments was used. The clones in this table, taken by TCRdb from immuneACCESS, are in-frame only. Not every clone is retained; where verified, under half of the shortfall comes from an unresolved V gene, and the cause of the rest is unknown. The sample table records 150,000 to 200,000 clones; 76% of these occur just once. The ten top clones hold about 3.1% of the sample. Sequences were obtained from PBMCs. These receptors all come from a male donor in good health and CMV-seronegative.

V is TRBV7-2 and J is TRBJ2-1; perhaps TRBD2 as D (5 bases). Germline CDR1 and CDR2: SGHTA and FQGNSA. The CDR3 spans 11 residues. Trimming shortened V by 3 bases and J by 10 bases, and 7 bases separated the two germline ends. CDR3 nucleotides: TGTGCCAGCAGCTTGAGGGTCGAGCAGTTCTTC. Its protein is CASSLRVEQFF.

This clone was recorded once. The V and J genes are TRBV7-3 and TRBJ2-1; 7 bases align to TRBD1. Germline assignment: CDR1 SGHTA and CDR2 FQGTGA. The CDR3 sequence is 15 residues long. V gave up 5 bases and J gave up 10 bases; unmatched junction bases: 14. This CDR3 is CASSPRTGMVGEQFF. The CDR3 DNA reads TGTGCCAGCAGCCCTCGGACAGGAATGGTCGGAGAGCAGTTCTTC.

As to this clone: The sample holds other DNA sequences that translate to the same CDR3. The chain combines TRBV28 with TRBJ2-7; D uncertain. Trimming pared 6 bases from V and 4 bases from J, leaving 10 bases between. The length of the CDR3 is 12 residues. The V gene's germline CDR1 is MDHEN and CDR2 SYDVKM. DNA of the CDR3: TGTGCCAGCAGCCTGACCGGGTACGAGCAGTACTTC. Amino acid sequence: CASSLTGYEQYF.

The chain employs TRBV28 and TRBJ2-5, with 7 bases that match TRBD1. Germline CDR1 and CDR2: MDHEN and SYDVKM. The V and J ends lost 8 bases and 1 base, in that order; junction bases with no gene match: 4. This CDR3 contains 13 residues. The CDR3 nucleotides are TGTGCCAGCCTCAGGGGGAGCCAAGAGACCCAGTACTTC. Encoded protein: CASLRGSQETQYF. The full variable domain, rest sourced from reference TRBV28 and TRBJ2-5, is DVKVTQSSRYLVKRTGEKVFLECVQDMDHENMFWYRQDPGLGLRLIYFSYDVKMKEKGDIPEGYSVSREKKERFSLILESASTNQTSMYLCASLRGSQETQYFGPGTRLLVL.

V and J are TRBV2 and TRBJ2-2; the D gene is possibly TRBD1 (6 bases). Trimming removed 4 bases at V and 7 bases at J, with 10 bases between. The CDR3 has 13 amino acids. Looked up from germline, CDR1 is SNHLY and CDR2 is FYNNEI. DNA for the CDR3: TGTGCCAGCAGTGCACAGGGCTACGGGGAGCTGTTTTTT. Encoded protein: CASSAQGYGELFF.

The chain is built from TRBV5-1 and TRBJ2-5; unclear D gene. The CDR3 totals 12 residues. CDR1 SGHRS and CDR2 YFSETQ come from the germline V gene. V lost 0 bases and J lost 2, with 2 bases in between. The CDR3 region is CASSLAQETQYF. The CDR3 bases are TGCGCCAGCAGCTTGGCACAAGAGACCCAGTACTTC.

The table lists this clone with a few counts. The genes are TRBV18 and TRBJ2-3; TRBD2 matches 7 bases. Germline CDR1 is KGHSH and CDR2 is LQKENI. The CDR3 runs 17 residues. After removal of 2 bases from V and 6 bases from J, the junction contained 14 bases not matched to a gene. The CDR3: CASSPVAASGGRDTQYF. CDR3 nucleotides: TGTGCCAGCTCACCAGTGGCGGCTAGCGGAGGTCGGGATACGCAGTATTTT.